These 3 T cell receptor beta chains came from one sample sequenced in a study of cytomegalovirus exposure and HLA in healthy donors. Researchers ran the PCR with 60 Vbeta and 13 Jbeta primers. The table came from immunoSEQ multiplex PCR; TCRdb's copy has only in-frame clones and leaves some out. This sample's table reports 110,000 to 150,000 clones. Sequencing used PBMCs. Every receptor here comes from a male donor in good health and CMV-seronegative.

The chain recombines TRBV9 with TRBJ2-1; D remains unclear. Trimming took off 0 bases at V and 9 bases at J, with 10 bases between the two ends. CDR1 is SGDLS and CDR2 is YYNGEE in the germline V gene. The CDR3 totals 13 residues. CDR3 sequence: CASSVAGGFEQFF. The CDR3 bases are TGTGCCAGCAGCGTAGCAGGTGGCTTTGAGCAGTTCTTC.

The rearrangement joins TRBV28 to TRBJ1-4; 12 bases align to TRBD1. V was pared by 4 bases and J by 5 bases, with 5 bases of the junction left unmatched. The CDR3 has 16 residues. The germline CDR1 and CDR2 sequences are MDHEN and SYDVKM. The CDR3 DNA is TGTGCCAGCAGTTCCTCGGGACAGGGGGCAAATGAAAAACTGTTTTTT. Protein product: CASSSSGQGANEKLFF.

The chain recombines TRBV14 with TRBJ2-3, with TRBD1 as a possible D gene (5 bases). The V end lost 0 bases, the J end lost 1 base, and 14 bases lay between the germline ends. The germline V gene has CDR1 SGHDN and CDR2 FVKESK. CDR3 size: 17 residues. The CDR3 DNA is TGTGCCAGCAGCCAAGATCGGTTAGGGGCGGGCACAGATACGCAGTATTTT. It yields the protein CASSQDRLGAGTDTQYF.